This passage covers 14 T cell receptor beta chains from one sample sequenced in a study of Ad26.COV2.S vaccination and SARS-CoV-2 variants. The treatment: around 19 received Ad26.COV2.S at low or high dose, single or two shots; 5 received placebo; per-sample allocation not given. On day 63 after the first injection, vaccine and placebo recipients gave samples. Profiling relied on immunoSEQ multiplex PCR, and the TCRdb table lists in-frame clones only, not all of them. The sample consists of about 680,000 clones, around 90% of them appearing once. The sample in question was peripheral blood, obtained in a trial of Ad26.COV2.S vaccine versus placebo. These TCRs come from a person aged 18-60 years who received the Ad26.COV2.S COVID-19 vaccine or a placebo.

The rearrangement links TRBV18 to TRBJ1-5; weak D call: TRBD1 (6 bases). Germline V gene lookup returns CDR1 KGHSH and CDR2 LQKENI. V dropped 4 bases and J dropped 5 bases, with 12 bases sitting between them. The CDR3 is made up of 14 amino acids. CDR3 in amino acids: CASSLQGKDQPQHF. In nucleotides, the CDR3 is TGTGCCAGCTCACTACAGGGTAAAGATCAGCCCCAGCATTTT.

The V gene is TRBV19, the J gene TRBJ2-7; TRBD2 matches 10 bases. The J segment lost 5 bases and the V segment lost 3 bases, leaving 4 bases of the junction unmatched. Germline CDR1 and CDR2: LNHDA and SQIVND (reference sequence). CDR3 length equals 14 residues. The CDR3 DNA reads TGTGCCAGTAGTATCGCCCTAGCGGGAGACGAGCAGTACTTC. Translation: CASSIALAGDEQYF.

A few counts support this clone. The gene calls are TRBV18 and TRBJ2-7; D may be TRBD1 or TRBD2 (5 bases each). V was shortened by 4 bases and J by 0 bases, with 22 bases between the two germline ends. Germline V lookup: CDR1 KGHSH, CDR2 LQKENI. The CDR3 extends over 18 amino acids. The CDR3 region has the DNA TGTGCCAGCTCACGAGGGTTCACGGCAGGGACCCTCTCCTACGAGCAGTACTTC. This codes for CASSRGFTAGTLSYEQYF.

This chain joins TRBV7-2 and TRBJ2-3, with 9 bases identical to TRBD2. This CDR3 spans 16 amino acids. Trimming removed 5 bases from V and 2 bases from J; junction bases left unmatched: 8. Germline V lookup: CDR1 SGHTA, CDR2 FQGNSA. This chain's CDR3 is CASSISGGPPTDTQYF. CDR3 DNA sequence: TGTGCCAGCAGCATTAGCGGGGGCCCCCCCACAGATACGCAGTATTTT.

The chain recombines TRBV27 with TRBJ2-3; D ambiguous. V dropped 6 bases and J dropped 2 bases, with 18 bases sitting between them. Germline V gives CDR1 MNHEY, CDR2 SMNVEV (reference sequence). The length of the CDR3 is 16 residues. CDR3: CASSPLRYGPTDTQYF. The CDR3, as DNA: TGTGCCAGCAGCCCCCTTCGTTACGGTCCCACAGATACGCAGTATTTT.

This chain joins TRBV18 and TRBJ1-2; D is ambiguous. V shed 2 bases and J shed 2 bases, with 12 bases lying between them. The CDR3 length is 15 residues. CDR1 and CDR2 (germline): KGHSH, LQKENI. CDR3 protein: CASSPYETLNYGYTF. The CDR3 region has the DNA TGTGCCAGCTCACCATACGAGACCCTGAACTATGGCTACACCTTC.

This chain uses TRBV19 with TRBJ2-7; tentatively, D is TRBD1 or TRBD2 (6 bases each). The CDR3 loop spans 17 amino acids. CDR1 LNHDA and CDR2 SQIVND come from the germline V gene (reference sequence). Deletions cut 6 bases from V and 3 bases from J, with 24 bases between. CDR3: CASSPGDTPVKGYEQYF. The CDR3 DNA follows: TGTGCCAGTAGCCCGGGGGACACCCCCGTTAAGGGCTACGAGCAGTACTTC.

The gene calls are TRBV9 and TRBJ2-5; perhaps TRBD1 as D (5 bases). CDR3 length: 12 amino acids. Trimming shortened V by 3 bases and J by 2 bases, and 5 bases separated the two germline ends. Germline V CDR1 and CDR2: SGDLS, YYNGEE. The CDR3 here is CASSGTQETQYF. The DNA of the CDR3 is TGTGCCAGCAGCGGGACACAAGAGACCCAGTACTTC.

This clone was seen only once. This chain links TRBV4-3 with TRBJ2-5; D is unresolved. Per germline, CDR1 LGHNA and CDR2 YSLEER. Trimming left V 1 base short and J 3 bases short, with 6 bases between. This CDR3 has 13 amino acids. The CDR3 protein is CASSQAPEETQYF. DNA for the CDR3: TGCGCCAGCAGCCAAGCCCCGGAAGAGACCCAGTACTTC.

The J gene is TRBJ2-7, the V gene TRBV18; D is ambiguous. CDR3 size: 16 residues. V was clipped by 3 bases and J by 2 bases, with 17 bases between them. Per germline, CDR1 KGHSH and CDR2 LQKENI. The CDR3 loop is CASSPLTGAAAYEQYF. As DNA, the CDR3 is TGTGCCAGCTCACCCCTCACCGGCGCAGCCGCCTACGAGCAGTACTTC. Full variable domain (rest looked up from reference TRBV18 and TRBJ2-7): NAGVMQNPRHLVRRRGQEARLRCSPMKGHSHVYWYRQLPEEGLKFMVYLQKENIIDESGMPKERFSAEFPKEGPSILRIQQVVRGDSAAYFCASSPLTGAAAYEQYFGPGTRLTVT.

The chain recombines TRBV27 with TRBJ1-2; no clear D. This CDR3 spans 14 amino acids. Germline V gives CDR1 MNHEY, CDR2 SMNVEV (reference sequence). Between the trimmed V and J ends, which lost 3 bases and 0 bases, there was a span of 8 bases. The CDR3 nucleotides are TGTGCCAGCAGTTTGAGCCTTACTAACTATGGCTACACCTTC. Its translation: CASSLSLTNYGYTF.

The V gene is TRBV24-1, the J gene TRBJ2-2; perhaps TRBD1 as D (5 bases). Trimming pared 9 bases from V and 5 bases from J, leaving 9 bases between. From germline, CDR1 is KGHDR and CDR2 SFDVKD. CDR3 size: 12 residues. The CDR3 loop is CATGAGTGELFF. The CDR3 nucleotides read TGTGCCACCGGGGCCGGAACCGGGGAGCTGTTTTTT.

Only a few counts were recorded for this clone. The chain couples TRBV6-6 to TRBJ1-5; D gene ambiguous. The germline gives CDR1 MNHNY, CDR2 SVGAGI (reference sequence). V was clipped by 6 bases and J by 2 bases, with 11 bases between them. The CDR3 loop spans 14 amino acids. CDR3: CASREYGGNQPQHF. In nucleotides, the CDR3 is TGTGCCAGCAGGGAGTACGGAGGCAATCAGCCCCAGCATTTT.

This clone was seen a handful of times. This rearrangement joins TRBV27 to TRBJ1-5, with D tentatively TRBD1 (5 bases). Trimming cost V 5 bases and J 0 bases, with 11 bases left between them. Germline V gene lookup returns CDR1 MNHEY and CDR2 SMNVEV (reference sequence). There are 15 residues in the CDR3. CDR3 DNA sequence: TGTGCCAGCAGTCCCGGGACCGCTAGCAATCAGCCCCAGCATTTT. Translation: CASSPGTASNQPQHF.